Each of the 26 T cell receptor beta chains below was sequenced from the same sample in a study of cytomegalovirus exposure and HLA in healthy donors. The PCR used 60 Vbeta and 13 Jbeta primers. TCRdb's copy holds only in-frame clones and misses some; the assay was immunoSEQ multiplex PCR. The sample holds roughly 150,000 clones, roughly 81% seen once. Input material: PBMCs. The receptor source for this set is a man younger than 40 in good health and CMV-seropositive.

A note on this clone: At one boundary the junction diverges from the germline segment, which might be a read error. This chain links TRBV7-9 with TRBJ2-7; the D is unclear. The CDR3 loop spans 14 amino acids. Germline V CDR1 and CDR2: SEHNR, FQNEAQ (reference sequence). The CDR3 protein is CSSSLGSRFYEQYF. CDR3 sequence (DNA): TGTTCCAGCAGCTTAGGGTCTAGGTTCTACGAGCAGTACTTC.

In this sample, this clone turned up a few times. This sequence joins TRBV7-2 and TRBJ2-1, with 12 bases that match TRBD2. Germline lookup yields CDR1 SGHTA and CDR2 FQGNSA. With V trimmed by 5 bases and J by 9 bases, 8 bases remained unmatched. There are 15 residues in the CDR3. The DNA of the CDR3 is TGTGCCAGCAGCGTGACTAGCGGGAGCTTCGGTGAGCAGTTCTTC. This codes for CASSVTSGSFGEQFF. Based on the CDR3 plus reference TRBV7-2 and TRBJ2-1, the full variable domain is GAGVSQSPSNKVTEKGKDVELRCDPISGHTALYWYRQSLGQGLEFLIYFQGNSAPDKSGLPSDRFSAERTGGSVSTLTIQRTQQEDSAVYLCASSVTSGSFGEQFFGPGTRLTVL.

This chain uses TRBV10-3 with TRBJ1-1; D is possibly TRBD1 (5 bases). CDR1 is ENHRY, CDR2 SYGVKD, per germline. The CDR3 sequence is 15 residues long. Trimming shortened V by 11 bases and J by 2 bases, and 21 bases separated the two germline ends. This chain's CDR3 is CALKAGPGGNTEAFF. The CDR3 DNA reads as TGTGCCCTCAAAGCGGGGCCAGGCGGCAACACTGAAGCTTTCTTT.

The V and J genes are TRBV2 and TRBJ1-1; tentatively, D is TRBD1 (5 bases). V was pared by 3 bases and J by 8 bases, with 16 bases between. Germline V lookup: CDR1 SNHLY, CDR2 FYNNEI. The CDR3 sequence is 14 residues long. CDR3 in amino acids: CASSDYGGIGEAFF. The DNA of the CDR3 is TGTGCCAGCAGTGATTATGGGGGGATAGGGGAAGCTTTCTTT.

This rearrangement joins TRBV29-1 to TRBJ2-7, with a tentative D call TRBD2 (5 bases). Germline CDR1 reads SQVTM; CDR2 reads ANQGSEA. The germline V and J ends were trimmed by 3 bases and 2 bases, with 20 bases remaining between them. The CDR3 has 16 residues. The CDR3 sequence is CSVEEVVAGSAYEQYF. For the CDR3, the DNA is TGCAGCGTTGAGGAAGTGGTGGCGGGTTCGGCCTACGAGCAGTACTTC.

This clone was detected once. The rearrangement joins TRBV4-3 to TRBJ2-1, with a possible D match to TRBD2 (5 bases). Per the germline V gene, CDR1 is LGHNA and CDR2 is YSLEER. Trimming pared 2 bases from V and 10 bases from J, leaving 18 bases between. The CDR3 covers 15 residues. CDR3 in amino acids: CASSQMSSRQSEQFF. The DNA for the CDR3 is TGCGCCAGCAGCCAAATGTCTAGCAGGCAATCAGAGCAGTTCTTC.

The chain recombines TRBV7-9 with TRBJ1-1; D unclear. The length of the CDR3 is 13 residues. Per germline, CDR1 SEHNR and CDR2 FQNEAQ (reference sequence). The CDR3 protein is CSGGREVITEAFF. The CDR3 DNA reads TGTTCCGGAGGAAGGGAAGTGATTACTGAAGCTTTCTTT.

This clone appeared a single time. The chain carries TRBV7-2 and TRBJ1-2, with 7 bases aligning to TRBD1. Per germline, CDR1 SGHTA and CDR2 FQGNSA. Trimming took 1 base from V and 1 from J; bases not matched to a gene: 6. This CDR3 is 16 amino acids long. The CDR3, as DNA: TGTGCCAGCAGCTTAGGGGGGACAGACATTAACTATGGCTACACCTTC. Its translation is CASSLGGTDINYGYTF.

The rearrangement links TRBV12-5 to TRBJ2-2; 9 bases agree with TRBD1. Trimming took 4 bases from V and 4 from J; bases not matched to a gene: 4. Germline V gene data show CDR1 as LGHNT and CDR2 as FRNRAP. The CDR3 totals 15 residues. The CDR3 nucleotides are TGTGCTAGTGGTTCGGGACAGGGAGGCACCGGGGAGCTGTTTTTT. Protein: CASGSGQGGTGELFF.

The chain uses TRBV6-1 and TRBJ1-4; TRBD1 aligns across 10 bases. Unmatched junction bases numbered 2, after V lost 4 bases and J lost 6 bases. Germline CDR1 and CDR2: MNHNS and SASEGT. The CDR3 consists of 14 residues. CDR3 protein: CASSATGGDEKLFF. The CDR3 DNA reads TGTGCCAGCAGTGCGACAGGGGGCGATGAAAAACTGTTTTTT.

V usage is TRBV13 and J usage is TRBJ1-6; TRBD1 agrees at 7 bases. Germline V gene lookup returns CDR1 PRHDT and CDR2 FYEKMQ (reference sequence). The V gene end was trimmed by 5 bases and the J gene end by 7 bases; junction bases not matched to a gene: 5. The CDR3 length is 14 residues. The CDR3 region is CASSLWDSNSPLHF. The CDR3 DNA reads TGTGCCAGCAGCCTCTGGGACAGCAATTCACCCCTCCACTTT.

This chain connects TRBV23-1 to TRBJ2-2, with D perhaps matching TRBD2 (6 bases). TRBV23-1 is identified as an open reading frame with a role that is uncertain. The CDR3 is made up of 17 amino acids. Trimming shortened V by 4 bases and J by 0 bases, and 15 bases separated the two germline ends. The CDR3 spells CASSPPPEGSNTGELFF. CDR3 nucleotides: TGCGCCAGCAGTCCCCCTCCGGAGGGATCGAACACCGGGGAGCTGTTTTTT.

A remark on this clone: A junction end diverges from the germline sequence, so it may reflect a read error. This chain links TRBV5-4 with TRBJ2-1; D gene ambiguous. Germline V lookup: CDR1 SGHNT, CDR2 YYREEE (reference sequence). The CDR3 length is 13 residues. This CDR3 is CASSEKAYNEQFF. The CDR3, as DNA: TGTGCCAGCAGCGAGAAAGCCTATAATGAGCAGTTCTTC. The variable domain in full, with the rest retrieved from reference TRBV5-4 and TRBJ2-1, is ETGVTQSPTHLIKTRGQQVTLRCSSQSGHNTVSWYQQALGQGPQFIFQYYREEENGRGNFPPRFSGLQFPNYSSELNVNALELDDSALYLCASSEKAYNEQFFGPGTRLTVL.

The chain recombines TRBV5-6 with TRBJ2-7; D gene uncertain. CDR1 is SGHDT and CDR2 is YYEEEE in the germline V gene. V was shortened by 0 bases and J by 9 bases, with 10 bases between the two germline ends. There are 12 residues in the CDR3. The CDR3 loop reads CASSLDSTSQYF. CDR3 bases: TGTGCCAGCAGCTTGGATAGCACGTCGCAGTACTTC. Variable domain in full (rest from reference TRBV5-6 and TRBJ2-7): DAGVTQSPTHLIKTRGQQVTLRCSPKSGHDTVSWYQQALGQGPQFIFQYYEEEERQRGNFPDRFSGHQFPNYSSELNVNALLLGDSALYLCASSLDSTSQYFGPGTRLTVT.

This chain connects TRBV6-1 to TRBJ1-2, with 12 nucleotides matching TRBD1. Germline V lookup: CDR1 MNHNS, CDR2 SASEGT. The CDR3 covers 15 residues. V shed 6 bases and J 5 bases; nucleotides not matched to a gene: 7. The CDR3 is CASRPAGQGAYGYTF. CDR3 nucleotide sequence: TGTGCCAGCAGACCTGCGGGACAGGGGGCGTATGGCTACACCTTC.

CDR3 coding DNA: TGTGCCAGCAGCTTAGGGGGACTAGCGGGAGGAGGGGAGACCCAGTACTTC. Protein: CASSLGGLAGGGETQYF. This sequence joins TRBV7-8 and TRBJ2-5; 15 bases are a match to TRBD2. V lost 1 base to trimming and J lost 5 bases; unmatched junction nucleotides: 5. The CDR3 covers 17 residues. Germline V gene data show CDR1 as SGHVS and CDR2 as FQNEAQ.

The chain is built from TRBV5-8 and TRBJ2-3, with D unresolved. CDR3 length equals 15 residues. Trimming shortened V by 5 bases and J by 3 bases, and 16 bases separated the two germline ends. Germline V gene lookup returns CDR1 SGHTS and CDR2 YDEGEE. DNA for the CDR3: TGTGCCAGCAGATCCTTCATGACTCTTACAGATACGCAGTATTTT. Translation: CASRSFMTLTDTQYF.

The chain links TRBV18 to TRBJ2-1, with TRBD2 matching 11 bases. From germline, CDR1 is KGHSH and CDR2 LQKENI. The V segment lost 2 bases and the J segment 7 bases; nucleotides outside the gene matches: 4. There are 15 residues in the CDR3. CDR3 nucleotides: TGTGCCAGCTCACCAACTAGCGGGAGTAGAAATGAGCAGTTCTTC. Its translation: CASSPTSGSRNEQFF.

This clone was detected only once. V gene TRBV5-6 combines with J gene TRBJ2-5; 14 nucleotides line up with TRBD2. This CDR3 is 18 amino acids long. The J segment lost 4 bases and the V segment lost 4 bases, leaving 12 bases of the junction unmatched. Germline CDR1 and CDR2: SGHDT and YYEEEE. The CDR3 protein is CASSPPRGLAGVRETQYF. CDR3 sequence (DNA): TGTGCCAGCAGCCCCCCCCGGGGACTAGCGGGAGTTAGAGAGACCCAGTACTTC.

The chain recombines TRBV6-5 with TRBJ1-2; 10 bases are a match to TRBD1. The CDR3 is made up of 14 amino acids. Trimming removed 4 bases from V and 3 bases from J; junction bases left unmatched: 2. Germline-derived CDR1 and CDR2 are MNHEY and SVGAGI. The CDR3 here is CASSSGQGDYGYTF. CDR3 bases: TGTGCCAGCAGTTCCGGACAGGGGGACTATGGCTACACCTTC.

CDR3 DNA: TGTGCCAGCAGCCGGCTAGGGGGTGAAGCTTTCTTT. This encodes CASSRLGGEAFF. The V call is TRBV5-6, the J call TRBJ1-1; possibly TRBD1 for D (6 bases). The CDR3 covers 12 residues. The V and J ends lost 4 bases and 7 bases respectively, with 11 bases between them. Germline CDR1 is SGHDT and CDR2 is YYEEEE.

The chain has TRBV18 and TRBJ1-2, with 8 bases identical to TRBD1. Germline lookup yields CDR1 KGHSH and CDR2 LQKENI. The CDR3 runs to 13 residues. V gave up 2 bases and J gave up 6 bases; unmatched junction bases: 2. This CDR3 is CASSPTTGDGYTF. For the CDR3, the DNA is TGTGCCAGCTCACCAACGACAGGGGATGGCTACACCTTC.

The chain couples TRBV5-1 to TRBJ2-2; 9 nucleotides line up with TRBD2. With V trimmed by 0 bases and J by 2 bases, 2 bases remained unmatched. The CDR3 runs to 16 residues. Germline CDR1 and CDR2: SGHRS and YFSETQ. CDR3 coding DNA: TGCGCCAGCAGCTTGGCCCTAGCGGGAAACACCGGGGAGCTGTTTTTT. Protein product: CASSLALAGNTGELFF.

The chain has TRBV7-2 and TRBJ2-3; D ambiguous. The germline CDR1 and CDR2 sequences are SGHTA and FQGNSA. The CDR3 has 13 amino acids. V dropped 4 bases and J dropped 0 bases, with 5 bases sitting between them. DNA of the CDR3: TGTGCCAGCAGCTCGGGTAGCACAGATACGCAGTATTTT. Its translation: CASSSGSTDTQYF. The variable domain in full, with the rest retrieved from reference TRBV7-2 and TRBJ2-3, is GAGVSQSPSNKVTEKGKDVELRCDPISGHTALYWYRQSLGQGLEFLIYFQGNSAPDKSGLPSDRFSAERTGGSVSTLTIQRTQQEDSAVYLCASSSGSTDTQYFGPGTRLTVL.

This chain connects TRBV27 to TRBJ1-1; 7 nucleotides agree with TRBD1. The V gene's germline CDR1 is MNHEY and CDR2 SMNVEV (reference sequence). V lost 5 bases to trimming and J lost 5 bases; unmatched junction nucleotides: 8. The CDR3 has 14 amino acids. The CDR3 bases are TGTGCCAGCAGTCTACAGGGGCGGTTGACTGAAGCTTTCTTT. This codes for CASSLQGRLTEAFF.

In the case of this clone: Sequence at one end of the junction differs from germline and may be a read error. The V call is TRBV7-7, the J call TRBJ2-5, with 7 positions matching TRBD1. CDR1 is SSHAT and CDR2 is FNYEAQ in the germline V gene (reference sequence). CDR3 size: 15 residues. CDR3 DNA sequence: TGTGCTAGCAGCGTTCTAGCAGGGGGAGAGGAGACCCAGTACTTC. This codes for CASSVLAGGEETQYF.